The 14 T cell receptor beta chains below all came from one sample that was sequenced in a study of blood T cell repertoires in COVID-19. Produced via immunoSEQ multiplex PCR; TCRdb's table is partial and in-frame only. Seen here are nearly 200,000 clones, approximately 86% observed once, and the top ten hold 0.9% to 0.95%. Sample: peripheral blood. These receptors all come from a man in his 60s with COVID-19, enrolled during active disease.

This clone occurred once. This chain joins TRBV28 and TRBJ1-3, with TRBD1 matching over 7 bases. Germline V gives CDR1 MDHEN, CDR2 SYDVKM. The CDR3 consists of 15 residues. V shed 6 bases and J 4 bases; nucleotides not matched to a gene: 9. The CDR3 region is CASRYYRGGGNTIYF. The CDR3 nucleotides are TGTGCCAGCAGGTACTACAGGGGAGGCGGAAACACCATATATTTT.

This chain uses TRBV11-2 with TRBJ1-2; D is undetermined. Per the germline V gene, CDR1 is SGHAT and CDR2 is FQNNGV. Trimming stripped 7 bases from V and 0 bases from J, with 15 bases between. The CDR3 totals 15 residues. Here the CDR3 DNA reads TGTGCCAGCACCCAGCGGGTGGGTTCTAACTATGGCTACACCTTC. Translating it yields CASTQRVGSNYGYTF.

The V gene is TRBV15, the J gene TRBJ2-7; 12 bases fit TRBD2. The CDR3 is made up of 13 amino acids. V lost 6 bases to trimming and J lost 4 bases; unmatched junction nucleotides: 1. Germline values: CDR1 LNHNV, CDR2 YYDKDF (reference sequence). The CDR3, as DNA: TGTGCCACCAGGACTAGCGGGAGTTACGAGCAGTACTTC. It is translated as CATRTSGSYEQYF.

The chain is built from TRBV27 and TRBJ1-2; tentatively, D is TRBD1 (6 bases). The CDR3 sequence is 14 residues long. Trimming left V 5 bases short and J 2 bases short, with 12 bases between. CDR1 and CDR2 (germline): MNHEY, SMNVEV (reference sequence). The CDR3 coding sequence is TGTGCCAGCAGTGTGGATGACAGGAACTATGGCTACACCTTC. Encoded protein: CASSVDDRNYGYTF.

The chain joins TRBV30 to TRBJ1-6, with a tentative D call TRBD1 (6 bases). Germline V gene data show CDR1 as GTSNPN and CDR2 as SVGIG (reference sequence). V gave up 3 bases and J gave up 8 bases, with 20 bases separating them. This CDR3 is 16 amino acids long. CDR3: CAWSPSLGGAYSPLHF. The DNA for the CDR3 is TGTGCCTGGAGCCCCTCCCTCGGGGGGGCATATTCACCCCTCCACTTT.

The chain combines TRBV5-6 with TRBJ1-1; D is unresolved. The CDR3 is 14 residues long. Trimming took off 2 bases at V and 0 bases at J, with 8 bases between the two ends. CDR1 is SGHDT and CDR2 is YYEEEE in the germline V gene. The CDR3 sequence is CASSFYGMNTEAFF. The CDR3 DNA reads as TGTGCCAGCAGCTTTTACGGGATGAACACTGAAGCTTTCTTT.

The table lists this clone with a count of one. This chain joins TRBV10-3 and TRBJ2-5; D is perhaps TRBD1 (7 bases). CDR1 is ENHRY and CDR2 is SYGVKD in the germline V gene. The CDR3 is 14 amino acids. V dropped 4 bases and J dropped 4 bases, with 13 bases sitting between them. The CDR3 loop reads CAISASGGRETQYF. In nucleotides, the CDR3 is TGTGCCATCAGTGCCTCAGGGGGGAGAGAGACCCAGTACTTC.

This rearrangement joins TRBV6-5 to TRBJ2-7; 12 bases fit TRBD1. This CDR3 spans 14 amino acids. Germline trimming cut 7 bases from V and 6 bases from J; bases unmatched to any gene: 7. CDR1 and CDR2 (germline): MNHEY, SVGAGI. Here the CDR3 DNA reads TGTGCCAGCAATGGGGGACAGGGGGCTATCGAGCAGTACTTC. It is translated as CASNGGQGAIEQYF.

The V and J genes are TRBV24-1 and TRBJ2-3; 7 bases line up with TRBD1. Germline lookup yields CDR1 KGHDR and CDR2 SFDVKD. The CDR3 totals 15 residues. The J segment lost 1 base and the V segment lost 3 bases, leaving 3 bases of the junction unmatched. CDR3 coding DNA: TGTGCCACCAGTGATGCCGGGACAGGCACAGATACGCAGTATTTT. Translating it yields CATSDAGTGTDTQYF.

This chain joins TRBV7-6 and TRBJ2-7, with a tentative D call TRBD1 (5 bases). CDR3 length: 13 residues. V dropped 2 bases and J dropped 3 bases, with 8 bases sitting between them. Germline V gives CDR1 SGHVS, CDR2 FNYEAQ. The CDR3, as DNA: TGTGCCAGCAGCTTACAGGGATACTACGAGCAGTACTTC. Translated, it gives CASSLQGYYEQYF.

The CDR3: CASSLSGGTGAYEQYF. CDR3 nucleotide sequence: TGCGCCAGCAGCTTGAGCGGGGGGACAGGCGCCTACGAGCAGTACTTC. The chain carries TRBV5-1 and TRBJ2-7; maybe TRBD2 (9 bases). V lost 1 base, J lost 2 bases, and 16 bases lay in between. The CDR3 sequence is 16 residues long. CDR1 and CDR2 (germline): SGHRS, YFSETQ.

The chain employs TRBV19 and TRBJ1-5, with D unresolved. CDR3 length: 14 amino acids. Trimming cost V 5 bases and J 0 bases, with 8 bases left between them. The germline V gene encodes CDR1 LNHDA and CDR2 SQIVND (reference sequence). The CDR3 sequence is CASSPQNSNQPQHF. The CDR3 DNA sequence: TGTGCCAGTAGTCCTCAGAATAGCAATCAGCCCCAGCATTTT.

The V and J genes are TRBV19 and TRBJ2-1; D possibly corresponds to TRBD2 (6 bases). The CDR3 runs 14 residues. The germline gives CDR1 LNHDA, CDR2 SQIVND (reference sequence). V gave up 7 bases and J gave up 7 bases, with 17 bases separating them. DNA for the CDR3: TGTGCCAGTACCCCGTGGGGGGAAAGTAATGAGCAGTTCTTC. This codes for CASTPWGESNEQFF.

This chain joins TRBV9 and TRBJ2-2, with TRBD1 identical over 8 bases. V dropped 5 bases and J dropped 4; count of bases not matched to a gene: 4. The CDR3 spans 14 residues. Germline V gives CDR1 SGDLS, CDR2 YYNGEE. The CDR3 region is CASRGTGLTGELFF. CDR3 DNA: TGTGCCAGCAGAGGGACAGGACTCACCGGGGAGCTGTTTTTT.